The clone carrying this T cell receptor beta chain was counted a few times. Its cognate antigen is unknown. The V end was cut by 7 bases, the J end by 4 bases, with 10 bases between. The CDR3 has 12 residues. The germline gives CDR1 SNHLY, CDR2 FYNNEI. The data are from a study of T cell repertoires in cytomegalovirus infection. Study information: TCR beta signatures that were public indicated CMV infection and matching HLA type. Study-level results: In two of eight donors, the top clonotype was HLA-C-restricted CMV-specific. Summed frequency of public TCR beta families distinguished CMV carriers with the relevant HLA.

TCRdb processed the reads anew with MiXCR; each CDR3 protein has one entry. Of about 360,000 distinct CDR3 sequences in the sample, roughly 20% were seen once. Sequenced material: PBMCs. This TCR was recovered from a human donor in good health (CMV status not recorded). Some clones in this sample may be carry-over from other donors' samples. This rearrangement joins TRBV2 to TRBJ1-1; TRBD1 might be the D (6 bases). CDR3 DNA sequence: TGTGCCAGCAACGACAGGCCCACTGAAGCTTTCTTT. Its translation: CASNDRPTEAFF. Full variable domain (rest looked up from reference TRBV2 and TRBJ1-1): EPEVTQTPSHQVTQMGQEVILRCVPISNHLYFYWYRQILGQKVEFLVSFYNNEISEKSEIFDDQFSVERPDGSNFTLKIRSTKLEDSAMYFCASNDRPTEAFFGQGTRLTVV.